The rows below give T cell receptor beta chains drawn from one sample of a study of T cells after posttransplantation cyclophosphamide. Only in-frame clones appear in the TCRdb table, and some are missing; sequencing was by immunoSEQ multiplex PCR. This set yields 38,000 or so clones and no singletons; the top ten hold more than 2%. Sequences were obtained from PBMCs. The origin of the receptors is a man aged 50 to 59 in good health, CMV-negative, and a related stem cell transplant donor. The CDR3 runs from the conserved cysteine through the conserved F or W. A D gene is named only where the DNA matches it firmly. Clone size is stated in some rows and not others, as once, few, many or a class when expanded.

CDR3 protein	CDR3 DNA	D gene	clone size	J gene	V gene
CASSQWSVGQGPGETQYF	TGCGCCAGCAGCCAATGGAGCGTGGGACAGGGCCCGGGTGAGACCCAGTACTTC	TRBD1	many	TRBJ2-5	TRBV4-1
CASSEGLAGASYGQYF	TGTGCCAGCAGTGAAGGTCTAGCGGGGGCCTCCTACGGGCAGTACTTC	TRBD2	few	TRBJ2-7	TRBV2
CASSQGGVSWEKLFF	TGCGCCAGCAGCCAAGGAGGCGTCAGCTGGGAAAAACTGTTTTTT	-	many	TRBJ1-4	TRBV4-1
CASAQGFHEQYF	TGTGCCAGCGCTCAGGGCTTCCACGAGCAGTACTTC	-	few	TRBJ2-7	TRBV25-1
CASSLMDRLLGEQFF	TGTGCCAGCAGCTTAATGGACAGGCTCTTGGGGGAGCAGTTCTTC	TRBD1	-	TRBJ2-1	TRBV11-2
CAIPLTGYIYEQYF	TGTGCCATCCCATTGACAGGGTACATCTACGAGCAGTACTTC	TRBD1	many	TRBJ2-7	TRBV27
CASTRTATNTGELFF	TGCGCCAGCACCCGGACAGCGACTAACACCGGGGAGCTGTTTTTT	-	-	TRBJ2-2	TRBV5-1
CASSPQGRRELFF	TGTGCCAGCAGCCCCCAGGGGAGAAGGGAGCTGTTTTTT	-	many	TRBJ2-2	TRBV11-3
CASSYRRSYEQYF	TGTGCCAGCAGCTACAGACGGTCCTACGAGCAGTACTTC	-	many	TRBJ2-7	TRBV7-8
CASSQDSSGANVLTF	TGTGCCAGTAGTCAGGACAGCTCTGGGGCCAACGTCCTGACTTTC	-	many	TRBJ2-6	TRBV19
CASSLDRGNTIYF	TGTGCCAGCAGCTTAGACCGGGGAAACACCATATATTTT	-	many	TRBJ1-3	TRBV7-2
CASSPRVGNTEAFF	TGTGCCAGCAGCCCCAGGGTTGGAAACACTGAAGCTTTCTTT	-	many	TRBJ1-1	TRBV5-5
CASRQVRLAVYNEQFF	TGCGCCAGCAGACAGGTCAGACTAGCGGTCTACAATGAGCAGTTCTTC	TRBD2	many	TRBJ2-1	TRBV5-1
CASSPLQGAIWAGELFF	TGTGCCAGCAGCCCATTACAGGGGGCGATATGGGCCGGGGAGCTGTTTTTT	TRBD1	-	TRBJ2-2	TRBV7-2
CASSLDGANTGELFF	TGTGCCAGCAGCTTAGATGGGGCCAACACCGGGGAGCTGTTTTTT	-	-	TRBJ2-2	TRBV13
CASSLNSGNYGYTF	TGTGCCAGCAGCTTAAATTCAGGGAACTATGGCTACACCTTC	-	many	TRBJ1-2	TRBV7-2
CASSDSPRNEKLFF	TGTGCCAGCAGTGACTCCCCGAGAAATGAAAAACTGTTTTTT	-	many	TRBJ1-4	TRBV6-4
CASRWTPDSGNTIYF	TGTGCCAGCAGGTGGACTCCAGACTCTGGAAACACCATATATTTT	-	many	TRBJ1-3	TRBV2
CASSLGGVTDTQYF	TGCGCCAGCAGCTTGGGCGGGGTGACAGATACGCAGTATTTT	-	many	TRBJ2-3	TRBV5-1
CASSSGQGDGYTF	TGTGCCAGCAGCTCCGGACAGGGTGACGGCTACACCTTC	TRBD1	few	TRBJ1-2	TRBV7-9
CAISGTGGSLRNTEAFF	TGTGCCATCAGTGGGACAGGGGGCTCTCTGAGGAACACTGAAGCTTTCTTT	TRBD1	many	TRBJ1-1	TRBV10-3
CASSQSNSGRAYNEQFF	TGCGCCAGCAGTCAATCCAATAGCGGGAGGGCCTACAATGAGCAGTTCTTC	TRBD2	many	TRBJ2-1	TRBV23-1
CASSKVRRWTEAFF	TGTGCCAGCAGCAAAGTACGCCGGTGGACTGAAGCTTTCTTT	-	many	TRBJ1-1	TRBV21-1
CASSLGAGGTEAFF	TGCGCCAGCAGCTTGGGAGCGGGGGGCACTGAAGCTTTCTTT	-	many	TRBJ1-1	TRBV5-1
CASSSFQGPRAGELFF	TGTGCCAGCAGCTCTTTCCAAGGACCGAGGGCCGGGGAGCTGTTTTTT	-	many	TRBJ2-2	TRBV7-9
CASSEQREGEQYF	TGTGCCAGCAGTGAACAGCGGGAGGGCGAGCAGTACTTC	TRBD2	many	TRBJ2-7	TRBV6-1
CASRGGVRAGWTEAFF	TGTGCCAGCAGGGGGGGTGTTAGGGCGGGATGGACTGAAGCTTTCTTT	-	many	TRBJ1-1	TRBV27
CASSFDYPSSYNEQFF	TGCGCCAGCAGTTTCGACTACCCGAGCTCCTACAATGAGCAGTTCTTC	-	many	TRBJ2-1	TRBV5-1
CASSSPVTGELFF	TGTGCCAGCAGCTCCCCGGTCACCGGGGAGCTGTTTTTT	-	many	TRBJ2-2	TRBV5-4
CASSLTGRQGAGYEQYF	TGTGCCAGCAGCTTAACGGGGCGACAGGGGGCTGGCTACGAGCAGTACTTC	TRBD1	-	TRBJ2-7	TRBV7-3
CASSEVIRGTGFVNEQFF	TGTGCCAGCAGTGAAGTGATACGTGGGACAGGGTTCGTCAATGAGCAGTTCTTC	TRBD1	many	TRBJ2-1	TRBV6-1
CASSLEGLAGVGDTQYF	TGTGCCAGCAGCTTGGAGGGACTAGCGGGGGTAGGGGATACGCAGTATTTT	TRBD2	many	TRBJ2-3	TRBV5-6
CASSLDGLAVVYEQYF	TGCGCCAGCAGCTTGGATGGACTAGCGGTTGTCTACGAGCAGTACTTC	TRBD2	few	TRBJ2-7	TRBV5-1
CASSPINTEAFF	TGTGCCAGCAGCCCCATCAACACTGAAGCTTTCTTT	-	many	TRBJ1-1	TRBV7-8
CASSQRAGGGPNEQFF	TGCGCCAGCAGCCAACGAGCGGGGGGCGGGCCAAATGAGCAGTTCTTC	TRBD2	many	TRBJ2-1	TRBV4-1
CASSLAGENRGVRTQYF	TGCGCCAGCAGCTTGGCCGGGGAAAACCGTGGGGTTAGGACCCAGTACTTC	-	many	TRBJ2-5	TRBV5-1
CASSLQETGTANF	TGTGCCAGCAGCTTACAAGAAACCGGGACAGCAAACTTC	TRBD1	many	TRBJ2-7	TRBV11-2
CASSLVASGIINEQFF	TGCGCCAGCAGCTTGGTGGCTAGCGGGATTATCAATGAGCAGTTCTTC	TRBD2	many	TRBJ2-1	TRBV5-1
CASSQNRDRGIDEQFF	TGTGCCAGCAGTCAGAACCGGGACAGGGGGATCGATGAGCAGTTCTTC	TRBD1	many	TRBJ2-1	TRBV5-4
CASSLGLAPDTQYF	TGTGCTAGCAGCTTAGGGCTAGCCCCAGATACGCAGTATTTT	-	many	TRBJ2-3	TRBV7-7
CAISEPLAGTEFF	TGTGCCATCAGTGAGCCGTTAGCGGGAACCGAGTTCTTC	TRBD2	many	TRBJ2-1	TRBV10-3
CASSPYRQLLAGNEQFF	TGTGCCAGCAGCCCGTACCGTCAGCTCCTCGCGGGAAATGAGCAGTTCTTC	-	many	TRBJ2-1	TRBV5-6
CASSAGTEAFF	TGTGCCAGCAGCGCCGGCACTGAAGCTTTCTTT	-	many	TRBJ1-1	TRBV9
CASSRASSAYYEQYF	TGTGCCAGCAGCAGAGCATCTAGCGCTTACTACGAGCAGTACTTC	-	many	TRBJ2-7	TRBV5-8
CATAGGSNTDTQYF	TGTGCCACCGCGGGTGGTTCGAACACAGATACGCAGTATTTT	-	many	TRBJ2-3	TRBV5-5
CASSYSRGPEQFF	TGTGCCAGCAGTTACAGCAGGGGCCCCGAGCAGTTCTTC	-	few	TRBJ2-1	TRBV6-5
CASSSTRIPRPNEQFF	TGTGCCAGCAGTTCAACTAGGATTCCGCGACCAAATGAGCAGTTCTTC	-	many	TRBJ2-1	TRBV27
CASRYDNNYGYTF	TGTGCCAGCAGATACGACAATAACTATGGCTACACCTTC	-	many	TRBJ1-2	TRBV2
CASSKRLYRGNTEAFF	TGCGCCAGCAGCAAGCGTCTATATCGGGGTAACACTGAAGCTTTCTTT	-	many	TRBJ1-1	TRBV4-3
CASGLRLGQGTGELFF	TGTGCTAGTGGTTTGAGACTAGGACAGGGGACCGGGGAGCTGTTTTTT	TRBD1	many	TRBJ2-2	TRBV12-5
CASSLLAGGWQYF	TGTGCCAGCAGCTTACTAGCGGGGGGTTGGCAGTACTTC	TRBD2	-	TRBJ2-7	TRBV11-2
CASSDRGETSGANVLTF	TGTGCCAGCAGCGACAGGGGAGAGACCTCTGGGGCCAACGTCCTGACTTTC	TRBD1	many	TRBJ2-6	TRBV13
CASSLGLDSNEQFF	TGTGCCAGTAGTCTGGGACTAGATTCCAATGAGCAGTTCTTC	TRBD2	many	TRBJ2-1	TRBV19
CASSLTGGRTEAFF	TGTGCCAGCAGCTTGACAGGGGGCAGGACTGAAGCTTTCTTT	TRBD1	many	TRBJ1-1	TRBV5-4
CASTLGPGGSGNTIYF	TGTGCCAGCACCTTGGGACCGGGGGGCTCTGGAAACACCATATACTTT	-	many	TRBJ1-3	TRBV5-5
CASSSNSFEQYF	TGTGCCAGCAGCTCGAACTCCTTCGAGCAGTACTTC	-	few	TRBJ2-7	TRBV5-4
CASSGWGVGQPQHF	TGTGCCAGCAGTGGGTGGGGCGTGGGTCAGCCCCAGCATTTT	-	many	TRBJ1-5	TRBV6-1
CASSVARGTYNEQFF	TGTGCCAGCAGCGTCGCCAGGGGGACCTACAATGAGCAGTTCTTC	TRBD1	few	TRBJ2-1	TRBV7-9